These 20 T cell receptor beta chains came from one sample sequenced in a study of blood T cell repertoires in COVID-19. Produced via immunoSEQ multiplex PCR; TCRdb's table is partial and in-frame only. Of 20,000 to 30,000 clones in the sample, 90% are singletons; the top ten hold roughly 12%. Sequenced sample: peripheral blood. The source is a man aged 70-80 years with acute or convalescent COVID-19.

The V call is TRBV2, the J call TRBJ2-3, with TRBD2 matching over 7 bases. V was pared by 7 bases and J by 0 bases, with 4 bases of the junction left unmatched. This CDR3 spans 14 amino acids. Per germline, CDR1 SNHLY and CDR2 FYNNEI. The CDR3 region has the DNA TGTGCCAGCAATCGGGAGGCGAGCACAGATACGCAGTATTTT. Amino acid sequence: CASNREASTDTQYF.

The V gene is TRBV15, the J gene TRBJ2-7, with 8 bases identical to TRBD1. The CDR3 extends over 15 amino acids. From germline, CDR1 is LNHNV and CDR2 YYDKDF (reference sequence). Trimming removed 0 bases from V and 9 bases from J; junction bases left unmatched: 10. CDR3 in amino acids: CATSRDHRTGQRQYF. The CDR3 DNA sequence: TGTGCCACCAGCAGAGACCACAGGACAGGGCAACGGCAGTACTTC.

The CDR3 DNA follows: TGTGCCAGCAGCCATTCGACAGGGGGCGCGAACACTGAAGCTTTCTTT. This sequence encodes CASSHSTGGANTEAFF. The chain is built from TRBV5-8 and TRBJ1-1, with 10 positions matching TRBD1. This CDR3 spans 16 amino acids. Germline V gives CDR1 SGHTS, CDR2 YDEGEE. V dropped 4 bases and J dropped 1; count of bases not matched to a gene: 7.

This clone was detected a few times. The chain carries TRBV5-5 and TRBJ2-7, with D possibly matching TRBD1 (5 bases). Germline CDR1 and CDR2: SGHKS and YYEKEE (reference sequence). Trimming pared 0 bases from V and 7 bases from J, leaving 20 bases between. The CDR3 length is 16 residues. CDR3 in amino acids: CASSLAVTVGYEEQYF. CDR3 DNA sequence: TGTGCCAGCAGCTTGGCGGTGACAGTAGGTTACGAGGAGCAGTACTTC.

The CDR3 DNA is TGCGCCAGCAGTCATCCCGATAACTGGACAGAAAACTATGGCTACACCTTC. Its protein is CASSHPDNWTENYGYTF. The chain links TRBV23-1 to TRBJ1-2, with D perhaps TRBD1 (6 bases). TRBV23-1 is an ORF for which the function is uncertain. Deletions cut 3 bases from V and 2 bases from J, with 19 bases between. CDR3 length: 17 residues.

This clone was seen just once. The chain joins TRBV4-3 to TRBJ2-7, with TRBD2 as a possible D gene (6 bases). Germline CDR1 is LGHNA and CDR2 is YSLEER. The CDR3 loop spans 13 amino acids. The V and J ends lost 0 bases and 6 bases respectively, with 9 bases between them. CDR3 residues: CASSQEWRAEQYF. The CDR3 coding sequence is TGCGCCAGCAGCCAAGAGTGGAGGGCCGAGCAGTACTTC.

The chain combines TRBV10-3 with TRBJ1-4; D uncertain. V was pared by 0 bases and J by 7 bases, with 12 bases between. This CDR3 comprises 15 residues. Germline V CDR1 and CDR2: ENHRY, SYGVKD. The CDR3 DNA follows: TGTGCCATCAGTGAGTCGGGAGGACGGGGTGAAAAACTGTTTTTT. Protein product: CAISESGGRGEKLFF.

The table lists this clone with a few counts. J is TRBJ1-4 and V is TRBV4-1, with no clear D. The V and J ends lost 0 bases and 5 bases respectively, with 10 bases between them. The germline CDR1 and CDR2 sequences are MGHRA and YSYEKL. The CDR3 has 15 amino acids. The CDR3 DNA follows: TGCGCCAGCAGCCAAGAGGACGGGGTGAATGAAAAACTGTTTTTT. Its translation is CASSQEDGVNEKLFF.

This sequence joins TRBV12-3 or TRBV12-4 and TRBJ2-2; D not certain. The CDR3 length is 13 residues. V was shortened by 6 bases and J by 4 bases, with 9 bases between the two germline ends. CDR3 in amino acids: CASSNPGTGELFF. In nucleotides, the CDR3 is TGTGCCAGCAGCAATCCAGGCACCGGGGAGCTGTTTTTT.

The CDR3 region has the DNA TGTGCCAGCACCTCCCGGGGGGCCGACACTGAAGCTTTCTTT. This translates into CASTSRGADTEAFF. This sequence joins TRBV5-5 and TRBJ1-1; a weak D match, TRBD1 (6 bases). The CDR3 extends over 14 amino acids. CDR1 is SGHKS and CDR2 is YYEKEE in the germline V gene (reference sequence). Trimming removed 6 bases from V and 3 bases from J, with 15 bases in between.

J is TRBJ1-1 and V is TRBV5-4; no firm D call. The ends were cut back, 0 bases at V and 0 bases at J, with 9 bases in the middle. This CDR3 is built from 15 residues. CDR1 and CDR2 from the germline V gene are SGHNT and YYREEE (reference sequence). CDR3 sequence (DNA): TGTGCCAGCAGCTTGGATAGCGGGTTGAACACTGAAGCTTTCTTT. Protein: CASSLDSGLNTEAFF.

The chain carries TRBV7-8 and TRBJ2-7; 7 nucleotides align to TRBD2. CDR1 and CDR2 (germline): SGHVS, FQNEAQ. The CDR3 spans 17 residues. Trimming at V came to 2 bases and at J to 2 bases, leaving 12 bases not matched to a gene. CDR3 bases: TGTGCCAGCAGCTTACCCCCGGGACTATTACGGGCCTACGAGCAGTACTTC. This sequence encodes CASSLPPGLLRAYEQYF.

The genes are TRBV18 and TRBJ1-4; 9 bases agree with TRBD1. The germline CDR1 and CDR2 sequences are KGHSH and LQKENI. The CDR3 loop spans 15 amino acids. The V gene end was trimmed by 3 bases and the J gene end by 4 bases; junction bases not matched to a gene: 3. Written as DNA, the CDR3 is TGTGCCAGCTCACCTGGGACAGGGATTAATGAAAAACTGTTTTTT. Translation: CASSPGTGINEKLFF.

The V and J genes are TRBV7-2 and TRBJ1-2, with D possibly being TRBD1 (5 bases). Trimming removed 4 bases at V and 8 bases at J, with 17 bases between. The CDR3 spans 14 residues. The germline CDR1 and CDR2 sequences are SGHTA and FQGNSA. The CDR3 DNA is TGTGCCAGCAGCTCACTCCCAGGGACTGGAGGCTACACCTTC. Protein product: CASSSLPGTGGYTF.

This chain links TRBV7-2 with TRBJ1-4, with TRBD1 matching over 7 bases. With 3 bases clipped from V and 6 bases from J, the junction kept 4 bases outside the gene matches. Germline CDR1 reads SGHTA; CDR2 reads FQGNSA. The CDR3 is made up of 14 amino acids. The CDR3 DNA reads TGTGCCAGCAGCTTTAAGGGGGCTGATGAAAAACTGTTTTTT. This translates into CASSFKGADEKLFF.

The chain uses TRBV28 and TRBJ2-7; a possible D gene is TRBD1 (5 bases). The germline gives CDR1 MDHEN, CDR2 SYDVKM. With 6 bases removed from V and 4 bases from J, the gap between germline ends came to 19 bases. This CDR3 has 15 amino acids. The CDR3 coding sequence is TGTGCCAGCAGCACCCCAGGGTTCACCTTTTACGAGCAGTACTTC. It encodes CASSTPGFTFYEQYF.

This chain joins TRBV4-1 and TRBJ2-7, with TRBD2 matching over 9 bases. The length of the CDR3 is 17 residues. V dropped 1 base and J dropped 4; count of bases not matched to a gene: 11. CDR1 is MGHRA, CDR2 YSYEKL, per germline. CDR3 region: CASSQADLPAGGYEQYF. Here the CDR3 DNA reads TGCGCCAGCAGCCAAGCAGACCTTCCGGCGGGAGGGTACGAGCAGTACTTC.

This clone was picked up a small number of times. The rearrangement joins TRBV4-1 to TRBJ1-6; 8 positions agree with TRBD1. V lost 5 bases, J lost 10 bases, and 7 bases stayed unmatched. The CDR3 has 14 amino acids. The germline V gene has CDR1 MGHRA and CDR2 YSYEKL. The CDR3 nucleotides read TGCGCCAGCAGCTCGAGACAGGGGTCCTCACCCCTCCACTTT. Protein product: CASSSRQGSSPLHF.

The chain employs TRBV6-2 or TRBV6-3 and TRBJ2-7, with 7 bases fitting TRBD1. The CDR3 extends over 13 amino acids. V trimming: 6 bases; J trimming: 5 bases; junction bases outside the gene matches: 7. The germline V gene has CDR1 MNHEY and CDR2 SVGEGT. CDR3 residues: CASSDTGANEQYF. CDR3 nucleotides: TGTGCCAGCAGCGATACAGGGGCCAACGAGCAGTACTTC.

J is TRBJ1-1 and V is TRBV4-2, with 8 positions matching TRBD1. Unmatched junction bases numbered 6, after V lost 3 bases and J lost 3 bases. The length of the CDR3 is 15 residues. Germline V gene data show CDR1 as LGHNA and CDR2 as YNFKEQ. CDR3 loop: CASSHDRGGDTEAFF. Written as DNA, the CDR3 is TGTGCCAGCAGCCATGACAGGGGAGGGGACACTGAAGCTTTCTTT.